These 20 T cell receptor beta chains came from one sample sequenced in a study of cytomegalovirus exposure and HLA in healthy donors. A multiplex PCR was run with 60 Vbeta primers and 13 Jbeta primers. Assay: immunoSEQ multiplex PCR; the TCRdb copy retains only in-frame clones and omits some. The data contain 130,000 to 150,000 clones, roughly 79% of them singletons. Sequenced: PBMCs. All receptors come from a woman between 35 and 50 years old in good health and CMV-seropositive.

This clone has just one count. The rearrangement uses TRBV18 and TRBJ2-7; maybe TRBD1 (5 bases). V lost 6 bases to trimming and J lost 2 bases, with 17 bases between them. Germline V CDR1 and CDR2: KGHSH, LQKENI. The length of the CDR3 is 15 residues. The CDR3 region is CASSPDRLIPYEQYF. Written as DNA, the CDR3 is TGTGCCAGCTCCCCCGACAGATTAATCCCCTACGAGCAGTACTTC.

The chain carries TRBV9 and TRBJ1-2; 8 positions agree with TRBD1. V lost 2 bases to trimming and J lost 4 bases; unmatched junction nucleotides: 10. The CDR3 spans 16 residues. Germline-derived CDR1 and CDR2 are SGDLS and YYNGEE. The CDR3 sequence: CASSVGTGYDPYGYTF. The CDR3 DNA reads as TGTGCCAGCAGCGTTGGGACAGGATATGACCCCTATGGCTACACCTTC.

The chain links TRBV7-9 to TRBJ1-5; 9 bases fit TRBD1. In germline, CDR1 is SEHNR, CDR2 FQNEAQ (reference sequence). V trimming: 4 bases; J trimming: 6 bases; junction bases outside the gene matches: 4. CDR3 size: 14 residues. CDR3 in DNA: TGTGCCAGCAGCTCCGGGACAGGGATTCAGCCCCAGCATTTT. It translates to CASSSGTGIQPQHF.

The chain carries TRBV7-2 and TRBJ2-1, with D possibly TRBD2 on 7 matching bases. There are 17 residues in the CDR3. V lost 0 bases and J 3 bases, leaving 15 bases between the germline ends. Germline CDR1 and CDR2: SGHTA and FQGNSA. The CDR3 region is CASSLALGGANYNEQFF. The CDR3 region has the DNA TGTGCCAGCAGCTTAGCGCTTGGGGGGGCCAACTACAATGAGCAGTTCTTC.

This clone turned up a few times. V is TRBV19 and J is TRBJ2-5, with 12 bases that match TRBD2. Germline V gene data show CDR1 as LNHDA and CDR2 as SQIVND (reference sequence). The CDR3 sequence is 18 residues long. V shed 0 bases and J 4 bases; nucleotides not matched to a gene: 9. The CDR3 protein is CASSIDGASGGAGETQYF. In DNA form, the CDR3 reads TGTGCCAGTAGTATAGATGGGGCTAGCGGGGGGGCCGGAGAGACCCAGTACTTC.

This sequence joins TRBV7-2 and TRBJ2-7; no definite D call. The ends were cut back, 2 bases at V and 1 base at J, with 6 bases in the middle. Germline values: CDR1 SGHTA, CDR2 FQGNSA. This CDR3 comprises 13 residues. The CDR3 sequence is CASSLSQSYEQYF. Written as DNA, the CDR3 is TGTGCCAGCAGCTTAAGTCAGTCCTACGAGCAGTACTTC.

CDR3 protein: CASAGGRGTDTQYF. The CDR3 nucleotides read TGCGCCAGCGCGGGGGGTAGGGGCACAGATACGCAGTATTTT. The chain links TRBV5-1 to TRBJ2-3, with TRBD2 matching over 8 bases. The V gene end was trimmed by 7 bases and the J gene end by 1 base; junction bases not matched to a gene: 5. Germline V gene data show CDR1 as SGHRS and CDR2 as YFSETQ. The CDR3 has 14 amino acids.

This chain uses TRBV7-6 with TRBJ1-3; a weak D match, TRBD1 (5 bases). Trimming took 1 base from V and 3 from J, leaving 13 bases between them. The CDR3 is 16 amino acids. Germline V gene data show CDR1 as SGHVS and CDR2 as FNYEAQ. The CDR3 spells CASSLDRGAGGNTIYF. The DNA of the CDR3 is TGTGCCAGCAGCTTAGATAGGGGCGCCGGTGGAAACACCATATATTTT.

Concerning this clone: The sample holds other DNA sequences that translate to the same CDR3. The gene calls are TRBV6-1 and TRBJ1-1; 9 bases match TRBD1. The CDR3 spans 14 residues. Germline CDR1 reads MNHNS; CDR2 reads SASEGT. V gave up 5 bases and J gave up 1 base; unmatched junction bases: 2. The CDR3 DNA follows: TGTGCCAGCAGTTTGGACAGGGGGAACACTGAAGCTTTCTTT. Protein: CASSLDRGNTEAFF.

The chain recombines TRBV2 with TRBJ2-6; 8 bases fit TRBD1. This CDR3 region has 17 residues. Trimming removed 0 bases from V and 2 bases from J; junction bases left unmatched: 3. The germline gives CDR1 SNHLY, CDR2 FYNNEI. CDR3 protein: CASSEAAQGAGANVLTF. CDR3 coding DNA: TGTGCCAGCAGTGAAGCCGCACAGGGGGCTGGGGCCAACGTCCTGACTTTC.

This sequence joins TRBV28 and TRBJ1-2; TRBD1 matches 8 bases. The V segment lost 7 bases and the J segment 5 bases; nucleotides outside the gene matches: 9. The CDR3 contains 14 residues. Germline V gives CDR1 MDHEN, CDR2 SYDVKM. The chain's CDR3 is CASKLLDRVYGYTF. The DNA of the CDR3 is TGTGCCAGCAAGTTGCTGGACAGGGTGTATGGCTACACCTTC.

The chain joins TRBV5-5 to TRBJ2-3; D perhaps matches TRBD2 (6 bases). V gave up 0 bases and J gave up 0 bases, with 8 bases separating them. This CDR3 spans 15 amino acids. Germline V gene lookup returns CDR1 SGHKS and CDR2 YYEKEE (reference sequence). CDR3: CASSLDGGSTDTQYF. Here the CDR3 DNA reads TGTGCCAGCAGCTTGGACGGGGGAAGCACAGATACGCAGTATTTT.

This chain links TRBV5-1 with TRBJ1-4, with D tentatively TRBD1 (6 bases). This CDR3 has 14 residues. The V end lost 8 bases, the J end lost 3 bases, and 14 bases lay between the germline ends. The germline V gene has CDR1 SGHRS and CDR2 YFSETQ. The CDR3 nucleotides read TGCGCCAGTCAAGGGGGGGCTGCTAATGAAAAACTGTTTTTT. The encoded protein is CASQGGAANEKLFF.

The gene calls are TRBV28 and TRBJ1-3, with D possibly matching TRBD1 (5 bases). Trimming left V 2 bases short and J 1 base short, with 6 bases between. CDR1 and CDR2 from the germline V gene are MDHEN and SYDVKM. The CDR3 loop spans 14 amino acids. The CDR3 nucleotides read TGTGCCAGCAGTTTAGGGGGGTCTGGAAACACCATATATTTT. It codes for CASSLGGSGNTIYF.

The chain is built from TRBV27 and TRBJ1-3; maybe TRBD1 (5 bases). This CDR3 comprises 13 residues. Germline V gene data show CDR1 as MNHEY and CDR2 as SMNVEV (reference sequence). Trimming left V 6 bases short and J 1 base short, with 7 bases between. The CDR3 sequence is CASSPGSGNTIYF. In DNA, the CDR3 is TGTGCCAGCAGCCCAGGGTCTGGAAACACCATATATTTT.

The chain recombines TRBV6-5 with TRBJ1-1; 8 nucleotides agree with TRBD1. The germline V gene encodes CDR1 MNHEY and CDR2 SVGAGI. Unmatched junction bases numbered 9, after V lost 4 bases and J lost 2 bases. The CDR3 spans 16 residues. The CDR3 reads CASSLQGGILNTEAFF. CDR3 DNA sequence: TGTGCCAGCAGTTTACAGGGGGGGATTCTTAACACTGAAGCTTTCTTT.

This clone came up once. This chain connects TRBV27 to TRBJ2-2; 14 bases fit TRBD2. V shed 1 base and J 10 bases; nucleotides not matched to a gene: 8. There are 17 residues in the CDR3. The germline CDR1 and CDR2 sequences are MNHEY and SMNVEV (reference sequence). The CDR3: CASSLLGLAGGWEELFF. The CDR3 bases are TGTGCCAGCAGTTTATTAGGACTAGCGGGGGGTTGGGAGGAGCTGTTTTTT.

The chain couples TRBV5-4 to TRBJ2-3; D remains ambiguous. Germline CDR1 reads SGHNT; CDR2 reads YYREEE (reference sequence). Trimming removed 0 bases from V and 6 bases from J, with 11 bases in between. CDR3 size: 14 residues. For the CDR3, the DNA is TGTGCCAGCAGCTTGGACAGCATGTGGGATACGCAGTATTTT. Translation: CASSLDSMWDTQYF.

The chain uses TRBV27 and TRBJ2-7, with 10 bases fitting TRBD1. The length of the CDR3 is 15 residues. J gave up 5 bases and V 8 bases, and 12 bases lay outside the gene matches. Germline V gene data show CDR1 as MNHEY and CDR2 as SMNVEV (reference sequence). The CDR3 region is CASGGEGTGENEQYF. The CDR3 bases are TGTGCCAGCGGGGGGGAGGGGACAGGGGAGAACGAGCAGTACTTC.

The gene calls are TRBV5-6 and TRBJ2-5; D is uncertain. The CDR3 runs to 14 residues. The V and J ends lost 0 bases and 0 bases respectively, with 6 bases between them. Per the germline V gene, CDR1 is SGHDT and CDR2 is YYEEEE. CDR3 in amino acids: CASSLVANQETQYF. The CDR3 DNA reads TGTGCCAGCAGCTTGGTGGCAAACCAAGAGACCCAGTACTTC.